A single sample is the source of the 19 T cell receptor beta chains below, sequenced in a study of long-term antiretroviral therapy in people with HIV. Assay version v3.0 of immunoSEQ was used, and it was run at survey level. Data came from immunoSEQ multiplex PCR; TCRdb stores just in-frame clones and leaves some out. The top ten hold roughly 9% of the sample, which has about 28,000 clones, approximately 78% seen once. This specimen consisted of unsorted PBMCs, obtained 3 years after starting antiretroviral therapy. These receptors all come from a man aged 40-49 years with HIV.

V and J are TRBV6-6 and TRBJ2-3; 8 bases match TRBD2. The germline V gene encodes CDR1 MNHNY and CDR2 SVGAGI (reference sequence). The ends lost 5 bases at V and 5 bases at J; junction bases unmatched: 9. This CDR3 has 15 amino acids. DNA for the CDR3: TGTGCCAGCAGTCGACTCGGGGGGGCCGGAGATACGCAGTATTTT. Residues: CASSRLGGAGDTQYF.

The chain combines TRBV7-2 with TRBJ2-3; 7 positions agree with TRBD2. V lost 5 bases and J lost 4; bases outside the gene matches: 12. This CDR3 comprises 16 residues. The germline V gene has CDR1 SGHTA and CDR2 FQGNSA. CDR3: CASSPRGLAVSDTQYF. The DNA of the CDR3 is TGTGCCAGCAGCCCACGGGGTCTAGCGGTCTCAGATACGCAGTATTTT.

As DNA, the CDR3 is TGCGCCAGCAGCCGCCTAGAGGGTGCAACTAATGAAAAACTGTTTTTT. Amino acid sequence: CASSRLEGATNEKLFF. J is TRBJ1-4 and V is TRBV4-1; no clear D gene. Trimming pared 4 bases from V and 0 bases from J, leaving 12 bases between. CDR1 and CDR2 (germline): MGHRA, YSYEKL. CDR3 size: 16 residues.

V usage is TRBV19 and J usage is TRBJ2-7; D is perhaps TRBD1 (6 bases). Germline-derived CDR1 and CDR2 are LNHDA and SQIVND (reference sequence). V dropped 3 bases and J dropped 7 bases, with 16 bases sitting between them. This CDR3 spans 14 amino acids. The CDR3 region has the DNA TGTGCCAGTAGTATGGGCCGGTTTAGGGGGGAGCAGTACTTC. Translating it yields CASSMGRFRGEQYF. The full variable domain, with the rest looked up from reference TRBV19 and TRBJ2-7, is DGGITQSPKYLFRKEGQNVTLSCEQNLNHDAMYWYRQDPGQGLRLIYYSQIVNDFQKGDIAEGYSVSREKKESFPLTVTSAQKNPTAFYLCASSMGRFRGEQYFGPGTRLTVT.

This chain joins TRBV5-5 and TRBJ2-7, with TRBD1 matching over 9 bases. The CDR3 has 15 residues. The germline gives CDR1 SGHKS, CDR2 YYEKEE (reference sequence). Trimming removed 7 bases from V and 3 bases from J; junction bases left unmatched: 11. CDR3: CASGPPDRGVYEQYF. The CDR3 DNA follows: TGTGCCAGCGGCCCACCTGACAGGGGGGTCTACGAGCAGTACTTC.

The V call is TRBV29-1, the J call TRBJ2-1; 7 nucleotides align to TRBD2. Germline V lookup: CDR1 SQVTM, CDR2 ANQGSEA. CDR3 length: 13 residues. J gave up 3 bases and V 4 bases, and 3 bases lay outside the gene matches. The CDR3 sequence: CSVGGSGYNEQFF. For the CDR3, the DNA is TGCAGCGTTGGCGGGAGCGGCTACAATGAGCAGTTCTTC.

This clone has just one count. The chain carries TRBV2 and TRBJ1-1, with D possibly TRBD1 on 5 matching bases. CDR1 and CDR2 (germline): SNHLY, FYNNEI. Trimming left V 1 base short and J 0 bases short, with 6 bases between. The length of the CDR3 is 14 residues. The CDR3 protein is CASSEGGLNTEAFF. The CDR3 coding sequence is TGTGCCAGCAGTGAAGGGGGGTTGAACACTGAAGCTTTCTTT.

This rearrangement joins TRBV27 to TRBJ2-1; 11 nucleotides line up with TRBD2. The CDR3 runs to 14 residues. V was pared by 7 bases and J by 3 bases, with 2 bases of the junction left unmatched. Looked up from germline, CDR1 is MNHEY and CDR2 is SMNVEV (reference sequence). The CDR3 bases are TGTGCCAGCATAGCGGGAGGGCACTACAATGAGCAGTTCTTC. Translation gives CASIAGGHYNEQFF.

On this clone: The junction shows a germline mismatch at one end, possibly a read error. The rearrangement links TRBV7-3 to TRBJ1-2, with 8 positions matching TRBD1. Per the germline V gene, CDR1 is SGHTA and CDR2 is FQGTGA. CDR3 size: 15 residues. The DNA for the CDR3 is TGTGCCAGCAGCTTAACGAGGACAGGGAACTTTGGCTACACCTTC. Translated: CASSLTRTGNFGYTF. Supplemented by reference TRBV7-3 and TRBJ1-2, the full variable domain reads GAGVSQTPSNKVTEKGKYVELRCDPISGHTALYWYRQSLGQGPEFLIYFQGTGAADDSGLPNDRFFAVRPEGSVSTLKIQRTERGDSAVYLCASSLTRTGNFGYTFGSGTRLTVV.

The chain couples TRBV5-6 to TRBJ2-1; weak D call: TRBD2 (7 bases). Germline CDR1 reads SGHDT; CDR2 reads YYEEEE. CDR3 length equals 13 residues. V lost 2 bases, J lost 9 bases, and 12 bases lay in between. The CDR3 nucleotides are TGTGCCAGCAGCTTCGGGGGGCATATTGAGCAGTTCTTC. Translated, it gives CASSFGGHIEQFF.

This chain connects TRBV11-2 to TRBJ2-4; tentative D call: TRBD2 (6 bases). V gave up 8 bases and J gave up 8 bases, with 16 bases separating them. Looked up from germline, CDR1 is SGHAT and CDR2 is FQNNGV. This CDR3 region has 13 residues. Here the CDR3 DNA reads TGTGCCAGCTCACTAGCTTGGGGTGACATTCAGTACTTC. Its translation: CASSLAWGDIQYF.

The chain has TRBV2 and TRBJ2-7; D possibly matches TRBD1 or TRBD2 (5 bases each). The V gene lost 7 bases and the J gene lost 1 base, with 17 bases spanning the gap. CDR3 length: 15 amino acids. CDR1 and CDR2 from the germline V gene are SNHLY and FYNNEI. CDR3 sequence (DNA): TGTGCCAGCACTCTAATTGGGGACGCGTCCTACGAGCAGTACTTC. Its protein is CASTLIGDASYEQYF.

The chain recombines TRBV7-2 with TRBJ1-5; 7 nucleotides match TRBD1. The CDR3 covers 17 residues. Germline V gene lookup returns CDR1 SGHTA and CDR2 FQGNSA. V lost 2 bases, J lost 1 base, and 8 bases stayed unmatched. The CDR3 loop is CASSLTQGGLSNQPQHF. The CDR3 nucleotides read TGTGCCAGCAGCTTAACTCAGGGGGGGTTGAGCAATCAGCCCCAGCATTTT. Full variable domain (outside the CDR3, taken from reference TRBV7-2 and TRBJ1-5): GAGVSQSPSNKVTEKGKDVELRCDPISGHTALYWYRQSLGQGLEFLIYFQGNSAPDKSGLPSDRFSAERTGGSVSTLTIQRTQQEDSAVYLCASSLTQGGLSNQPQHFGDGTRLSIL.

This chain connects TRBV7-9 to TRBJ1-2; 7 bases match TRBD1. Unmatched junction bases numbered 6, after V lost 3 bases and J lost 8 bases. Germline V gives CDR1 SEHNR, CDR2 FQNEAQ (reference sequence). This CDR3 is built from 13 residues. CDR3 sequence (DNA): TGTGCCAGCAGCTTGGATACAGGGGCCGGCTACACCTTC. This codes for CASSLDTGAGYTF.

DNA for the CDR3: TGTGCCAGCAGCTTTGCGGGGGGCGCGGGAAAGACCCAGTACTTC. Protein: CASSFAGGAGKTQYF. The chain combines TRBV7-2 with TRBJ2-5, with 8 bases aligning to TRBD2. The CDR3 covers 15 residues. Germline V gene sequence: CDR1 SGHTA, CDR2 FQGNSA. V dropped 3 bases and J dropped 6; count of bases not matched to a gene: 9.

The chain is built from TRBV5-3 and TRBJ2-7; 10 bases are shared with TRBD2. TRBV5-3 is marked as an open reading frame, function uncertain. This CDR3 is 15 amino acids long. V gave up 5 bases and J gave up 8 bases; unmatched junction bases: 13. The CDR3 is CARSLTGGLAKKQYF. The DNA for the CDR3 is TGTGCCAGAAGTCTGACGGGGGGACTAGCGAAAAAGCAGTACTTC.

The gene calls are TRBV27 and TRBJ2-7; 8 positions agree with TRBD1. With V trimmed by 4 bases and J by 3 bases, 5 bases remained unmatched. Germline V gene sequence: CDR1 MNHEY, CDR2 SMNVEV (reference sequence). This CDR3 is 14 amino acids long. CDR3 amino acids: CASSSRTGNYEQYF. The CDR3 nucleotides read TGTGCCAGCAGTTCCCGGACAGGGAACTACGAGCAGTACTTC.

V and J are TRBV15 and TRBJ1-5; D remains unclear. The germline V gene encodes CDR1 LNHNV and CDR2 YYDKDF (reference sequence). Trimming took off 0 bases at V and 7 bases at J, with 10 bases between the two ends. The CDR3 runs to 14 residues. CDR3 sequence reads: CATSRDRSQQPQHF. CDR3 nucleotides: TGTGCCACCAGCAGAGATAGAAGTCAGCAGCCCCAGCATTTT.

This rearrangement joins TRBV5-1 to TRBJ1-6, with D uncertain. Germline V gene sequence: CDR1 SGHRS, CDR2 YFSETQ. This CDR3 has 14 amino acids. Between the trimmed V and J ends, which lost 0 bases and 0 bases, there was a span of 1 base. Here the CDR3 reads CASSLDSYNSPLHF. The CDR3 DNA sequence: TGCGCCAGCAGCTTGGACTCCTATAATTCACCCCTCCACTTT. The full variable domain, its missing parts supplied by reference TRBV5-1 and TRBJ1-6, is KAGVTQTPRYLIKTRGQQVTLSCSPISGHRSVSWYQQTPGQGLQFLFEYFSETQRNKGNFPGRFSGRQFSNSRSEMNVSTLELGDSALYLCASSLDSYNSPLHFGNGTRLTVT.